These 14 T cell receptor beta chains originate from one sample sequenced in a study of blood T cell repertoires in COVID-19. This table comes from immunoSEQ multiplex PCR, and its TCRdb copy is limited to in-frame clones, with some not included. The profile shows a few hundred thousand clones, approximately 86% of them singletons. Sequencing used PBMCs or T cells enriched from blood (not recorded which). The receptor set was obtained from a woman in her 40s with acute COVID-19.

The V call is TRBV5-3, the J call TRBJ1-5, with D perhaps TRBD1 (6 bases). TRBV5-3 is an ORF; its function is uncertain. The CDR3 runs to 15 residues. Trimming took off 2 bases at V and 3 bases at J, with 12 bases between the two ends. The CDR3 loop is CARSFRDTVNQPQHF. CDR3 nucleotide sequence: TGTGCCAGAAGCTTCCGGGACACAGTCAATCAGCCCCAGCATTTT.

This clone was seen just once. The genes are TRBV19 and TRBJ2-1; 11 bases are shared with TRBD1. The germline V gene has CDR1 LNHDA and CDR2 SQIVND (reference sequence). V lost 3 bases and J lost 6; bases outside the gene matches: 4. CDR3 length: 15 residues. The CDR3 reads CASSIQGTGGNEQFF. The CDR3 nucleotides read TGTGCCAGTAGTATCCAAGGGACAGGGGGCAATGAGCAGTTCTTC.

The CDR3 here is CASSLGGVGKQFF. The CDR3 nucleotides read TGTGCCAGCAGCTTAGGGGGGGTCGGTAAACAGTTCTTC. The chain couples TRBV7-9 to TRBJ2-1; D perhaps matches TRBD2 (6 bases). Looked up from germline, CDR1 is SEHNR and CDR2 is FQNEAQ (reference sequence). V was shortened by 1 base and J by 13 bases, with 14 bases between the two germline ends. This CDR3 is 13 amino acids long.

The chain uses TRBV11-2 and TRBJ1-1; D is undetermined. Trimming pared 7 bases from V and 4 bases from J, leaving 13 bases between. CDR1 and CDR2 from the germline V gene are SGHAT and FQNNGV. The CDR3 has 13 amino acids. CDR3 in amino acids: CASTPQVGTEAFF. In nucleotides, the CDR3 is TGTGCCAGCACCCCTCAAGTCGGCACTGAAGCTTTCTTT.

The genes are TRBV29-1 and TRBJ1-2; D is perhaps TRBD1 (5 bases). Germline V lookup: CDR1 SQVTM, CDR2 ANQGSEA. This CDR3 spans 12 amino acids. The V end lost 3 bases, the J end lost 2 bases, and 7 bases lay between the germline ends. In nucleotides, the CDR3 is TGCAGCGTTGATGGGGGGAACTATGGCTACACCTTC. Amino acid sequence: CSVDGGNYGYTF.

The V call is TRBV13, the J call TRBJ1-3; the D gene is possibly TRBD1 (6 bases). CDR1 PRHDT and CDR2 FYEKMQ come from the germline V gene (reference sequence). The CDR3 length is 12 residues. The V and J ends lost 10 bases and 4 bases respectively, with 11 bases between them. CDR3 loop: CAINRAGNTIYF. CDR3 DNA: TGTGCCATTAACAGGGCGGGAAACACCATATATTTT.

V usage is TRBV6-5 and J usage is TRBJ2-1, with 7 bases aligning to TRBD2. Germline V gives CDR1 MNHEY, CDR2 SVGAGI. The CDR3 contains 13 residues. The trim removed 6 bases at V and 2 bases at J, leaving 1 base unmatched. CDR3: CASRGRAYNEQFF. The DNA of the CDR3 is TGTGCCAGCAGGGGGAGGGCCTACAATGAGCAGTTCTTC.

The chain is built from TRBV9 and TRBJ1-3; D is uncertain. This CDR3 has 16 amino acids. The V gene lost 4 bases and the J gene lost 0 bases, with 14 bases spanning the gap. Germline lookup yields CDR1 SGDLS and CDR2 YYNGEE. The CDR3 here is CASSPHGMNSGNTIYF. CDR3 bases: TGTGCCAGCAGCCCCCACGGGATGAACTCTGGAAACACCATATATTTT.

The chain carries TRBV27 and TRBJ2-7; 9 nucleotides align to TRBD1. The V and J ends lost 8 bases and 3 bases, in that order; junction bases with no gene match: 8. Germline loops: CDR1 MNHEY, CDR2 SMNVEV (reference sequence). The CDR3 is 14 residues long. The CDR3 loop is CASGKTGGFYEQYF. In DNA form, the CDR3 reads TGTGCCAGCGGAAAGACAGGGGGTTTCTACGAGCAGTACTTC.

The CDR3 sequence: CAISGDRGAYTGELFF. The DNA of the CDR3 is TGTGCCATCAGTGGAGATCGGGGGGCATACACCGGGGAGCTGTTTTTT. V is TRBV10-3 and J is TRBJ2-2; perhaps TRBD2 as D (7 bases). Trimming took 4 bases from V and 3 from J, leaving 15 bases between them. This CDR3 contains 16 residues. Germline-derived CDR1 and CDR2 are ENHRY and SYGVKD.

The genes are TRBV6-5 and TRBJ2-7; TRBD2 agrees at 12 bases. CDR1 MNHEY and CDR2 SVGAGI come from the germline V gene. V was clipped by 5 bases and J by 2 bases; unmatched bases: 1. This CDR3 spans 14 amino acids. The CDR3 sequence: CASSRLAGAYEQYF. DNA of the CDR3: TGTGCCAGCAGTCGACTAGCGGGGGCCTACGAGCAGTACTTC.

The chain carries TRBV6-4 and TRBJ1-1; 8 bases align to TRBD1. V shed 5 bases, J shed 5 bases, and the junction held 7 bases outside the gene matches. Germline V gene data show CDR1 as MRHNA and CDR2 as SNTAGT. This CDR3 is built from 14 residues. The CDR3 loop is CASSRTGLATEAFF. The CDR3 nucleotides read TGTGCCAGCAGTAGGACAGGGCTGGCTACTGAAGCTTTCTTT.

The CDR3 protein is CASSFPADGQYAGYTF. CDR3 bases: TGTGCCAGCAGTTTCCCGGCCGACGGACAGTATGCTGGCTACACCTTC. The chain is built from TRBV28 and TRBJ1-2; possible D gene TRBD1, 6 bases. Trimming removed 3 bases from V and 7 bases from J, with 21 bases in between. Looked up from germline, CDR1 is MDHEN and CDR2 is SYDVKM. There are 16 residues in the CDR3.

The CDR3 sequence is CARSFRTSPYNEQFF. CDR3 DNA sequence: TGTGCCAGAAGCTTCAGGACTAGCCCATACAATGAGCAGTTCTTC. This chain connects TRBV5-3 to TRBJ2-1; 8 bases agree with TRBD2. TRBV5-3 is identified as an open reading frame with a role that is uncertain. The V segment lost 2 bases and the J segment 4 bases; nucleotides outside the gene matches: 5. The CDR3 spans 15 residues.